This section outlines one T cell receptor beta chain sequence together with its context. This CDR3 is built from 14 residues. Germline trimming cut 9 bases from V and 3 bases from J; bases unmatched to any gene: 6. The germline gives CDR1 LNHDA, CDR2 SQIVND (reference sequence). The entry originates in a study of blood T cell repertoires in COVID-19. Methods used by the authors: For nucleated cells, counts were estimated from reference gene primer amplification. Sequencing was performed with immunoSEQ multiplex PCR; in TCRdb, only in-frame clones are kept and a portion is missing. That table gives V, J and clone size, and the DNA gave D and trimming. The top ten hold under 3.5% of the sample, which has some 120,000 clones, around 83% seen once.

The clonotype originates from a woman older than 75 with COVID-19, enrolled during active disease. The V call is TRBV19, the J call TRBJ2-1, with 9 bases matching TRBD1. The source material was peripheral blood. The CDR3 loop is CASKVDRGYNEQFF. The CDR3 DNA sequence: TGTGCCAGCAAGGTGGACAGGGGCTACAATGAGCAGTTCTTC.